This T cell receptor (beta chain) comes out of a study of blood T cell repertoires in COVID-19. Generated by immunoSEQ multiplex PCR, the TCRdb table keeps only in-frame clones and is missing some. The sample shows hundreds of thousands of clones, about 90% of them seen only once. This receptor was taken from a woman under 30 who had recovered from COVID-19. The sample was peripheral blood.

CDR3 in amino acids: CASSYLTDGYTF. The CDR3 coding sequence is TGTGCCAGCAGTTACCTGACAGATGGCTACACCTTC. The genes are TRBV6-2 or TRBV6-3 and TRBJ1-2; a weak D match, TRBD1 (5 bases). The V gene lost 2 bases and the J gene lost 6 bases, with 7 bases spanning the gap. Germline values: CDR1 MNHEY, CDR2 SVGEGT. This CDR3 is 12 amino acids long.